This T cell receptor beta chain stems from a study of shared clonotypes between healthy human individuals. The study's findings and limits: With a handful of donors compared, about 5% of naive CD4 clonotypes were shared.

The study drew its donors from healthy HIV-negative adults without recent acute infections or vaccinations. This CDR3 is built from 12 residues. Per the germline V gene, CDR1 is SEHNR and CDR2 is FQNEAQ (reference sequence). Points on this clone: Its specificity is unknown.

Original methodology: Without quality scores, immunoSEQ junctional reads could not be filtered like full-length reads. The repertoire was sequenced with immunoSEQ multiplex PCR; TCRdb's copy has only in-frame clones and lacks some. V, J and clone size are those of that table, while D and trimming were read from the DNA. The table includes hundreds of thousands of clones, around 72% detected once. The sequence derives from a young woman in good health. The genes are TRBV7-9 and TRBJ1-1, with 8 bases aligning to TRBD1. Source material: memory CD4+ T cells sorted from blood. The subset denotes: CD45RA-negative fraction. CDR3 amino acids: CAGQGAYTEAFF. In DNA form, the CDR3 reads TGTGCGGGCCAGGGGGCATACACTGAAGCTTTCTTT.